This entry features one TCR beta chain sequence. Its antigen has not been determined. Qualities for individual bases were not recorded, and no much larger clone is one base off. CDR3 length: 16 amino acids, cysteine to phenylalanine. Kept here is only the CDR3 DNA, which spans 48 bases and is read in frame from base 1. Taken from the germline V gene (reference sequence), the CDR1 and CDR2 loops are SEHNR and FQNEAQ. Deletion took 4 bases off V and 4 bases off J, with a span of 18 bases between the germline ends. High-throughput TCR beta sequencing profiled peripheral blood CD8+ and CD4+ T cells from healthy donors, Susac syndrome patients and multiple sclerosis patients. The multiple sclerosis controls were treatment-naive patients whose relapsing-remitting disease, either stable or active, fulfilled the revised McDonald criteria. Bulk CD8+ and CD4+ T cells were purified by magnetic negative isolation, while CD8+ TEMRA cells were enriched using FACS. Blood was drawn into EDTA tubes, processed within 24 hours, and PBMCs were isolated by density gradient centrifugation. PBMCs destined for TCR sequencing were cryopreserved in liquid nitrogen and later thawed in a 37 °C water bath. Purity of sorted or isolated CD4+, CD8+ and CD8+ TEMRA cells was at least 90%.

The sample is drawn from a study of CD8 T cells in Susac syndrome (dated by TCRdb to about 2019). Notes on the research overall: Repertoire sequencing was used to test whether CD8+ T cell activation and differentiation in Susac syndrome was antigen driven.

The investigation overall reported the following: The study acknowledged that relatively few individuals were included in the TCR sequencing and HLA analysis.

RNA was extracted using the RNeasy kit, and about 0.5 to 1 microgram was reverse transcribed with random hexamers. TCR beta CDR3 regions were amplified with the immunoSEQ multiplex PCR assay covering 54 Vbeta and 13 Jbeta segments. PCR amplification bias was corrected using a synthetic template baseline for primer optimization and computational correction. On the authors' methods: Reads were annotated to V, D and J genes according to IMGT and were analyzed with immunoSEQ Analyzer, with only productive sequences retained. Clonality was calculated as one minus the Shannon entropy normalized by log2 of the number of productive unique sequences. For each patient and control, public and private clones were evaluated among the 100 most prevalent clones. A clone was defined as Susac-specific if it was absent from the healthy and MS cohorts, from roughly 1,000 published viral clones and from other ImmuneACCESS disease sequences. In TCRdb, the public reads were trimmed at Q25 with fastp and aligned with MiXCR, with productive beta chains retained. For every CDR3 protein sequence, its rows merge into one entry that carries the most common genes and DNA. In this record, the V and J calls reflect TCRdb's handling and not the investigators' own analysis. This sample is represented by about 250,000 distinct CDR3 sequences; around 93% of them were singletons. About 0.071% of the sample is in the top ten clones.

This TCR came from a human donor with multiple sclerosis. The sample consisted of CD4+ T cells from PBMCs. The chain joins TRBV7-9 to TRBJ2-3, and TRBD2 may be the D gene, going by 6 matching bases. The base sequence is TGTGCCAGCAGCTGGGCTAGCGCCCGAGGGGCAGATACGCAGTATTTT. This is translated as CASSWASARGADTQYF.